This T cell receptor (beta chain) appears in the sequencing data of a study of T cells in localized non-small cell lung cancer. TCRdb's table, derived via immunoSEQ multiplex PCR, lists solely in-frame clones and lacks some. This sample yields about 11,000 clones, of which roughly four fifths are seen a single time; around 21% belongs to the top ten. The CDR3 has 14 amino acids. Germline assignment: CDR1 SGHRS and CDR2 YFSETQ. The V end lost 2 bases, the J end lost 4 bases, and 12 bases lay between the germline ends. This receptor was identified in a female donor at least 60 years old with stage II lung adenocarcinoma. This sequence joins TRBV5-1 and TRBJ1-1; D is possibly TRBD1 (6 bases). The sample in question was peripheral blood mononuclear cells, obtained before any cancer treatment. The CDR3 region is CASSFGAGATEAFF. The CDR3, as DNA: TGCGCCAGCAGCTTTGGTGCGGGGGCCACTGAAGCTTTCTTT. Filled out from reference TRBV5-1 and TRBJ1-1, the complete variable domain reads KAGVTQTPRYLIKTRGQQVTLSCSPISGHRSVSWYQQTPGQGLQFLFEYFSETQRNKGNFPGRFSGRQFSNSRSEMNVSTLELGDSALYLCASSFGAGATEAFFGQGTRLTVV.